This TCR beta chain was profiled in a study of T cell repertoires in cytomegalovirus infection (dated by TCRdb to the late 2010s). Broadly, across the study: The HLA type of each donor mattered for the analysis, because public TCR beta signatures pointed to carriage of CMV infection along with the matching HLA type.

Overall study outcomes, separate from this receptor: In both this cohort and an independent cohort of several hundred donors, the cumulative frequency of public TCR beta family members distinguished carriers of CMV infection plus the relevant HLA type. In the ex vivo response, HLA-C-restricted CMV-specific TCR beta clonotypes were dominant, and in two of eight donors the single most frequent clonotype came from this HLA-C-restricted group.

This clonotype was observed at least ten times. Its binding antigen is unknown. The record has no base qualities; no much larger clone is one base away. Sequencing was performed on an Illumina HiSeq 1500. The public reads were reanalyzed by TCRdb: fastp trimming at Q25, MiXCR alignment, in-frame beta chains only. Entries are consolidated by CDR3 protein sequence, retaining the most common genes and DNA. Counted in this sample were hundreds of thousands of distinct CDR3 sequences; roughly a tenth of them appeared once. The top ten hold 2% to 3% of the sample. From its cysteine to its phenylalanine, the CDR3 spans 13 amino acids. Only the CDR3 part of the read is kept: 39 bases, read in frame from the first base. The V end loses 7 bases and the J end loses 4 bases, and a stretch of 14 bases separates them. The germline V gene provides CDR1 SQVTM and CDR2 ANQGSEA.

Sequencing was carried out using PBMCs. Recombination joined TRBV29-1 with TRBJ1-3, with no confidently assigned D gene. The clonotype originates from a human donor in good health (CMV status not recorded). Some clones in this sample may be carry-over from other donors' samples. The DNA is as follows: TGCAGCGGTGGGTCGGGGTCCGGAAACACCATATATTTT. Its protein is CSGGSGSGNTIYF.